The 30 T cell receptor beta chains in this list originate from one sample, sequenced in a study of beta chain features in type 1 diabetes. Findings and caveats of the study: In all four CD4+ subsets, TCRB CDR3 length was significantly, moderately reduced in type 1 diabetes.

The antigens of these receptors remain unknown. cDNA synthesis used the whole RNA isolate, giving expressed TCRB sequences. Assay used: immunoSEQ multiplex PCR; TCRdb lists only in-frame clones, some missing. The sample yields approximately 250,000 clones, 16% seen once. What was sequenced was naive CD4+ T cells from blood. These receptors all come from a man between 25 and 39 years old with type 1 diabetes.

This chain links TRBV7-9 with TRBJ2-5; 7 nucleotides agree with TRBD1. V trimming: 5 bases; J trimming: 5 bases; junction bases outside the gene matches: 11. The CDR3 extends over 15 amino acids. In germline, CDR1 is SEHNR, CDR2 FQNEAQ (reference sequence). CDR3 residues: CASSLGQPKKETQYF. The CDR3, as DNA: TGTGCCAGCAGCCTGGGACAGCCTAAGAAGGAGACCCAGTACTTC. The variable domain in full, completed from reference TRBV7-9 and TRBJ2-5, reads DTGVSQNPRHKITKRGQNVTFRCDPISEHNRLYWYRQTLGQGPEFLTYFQNEAQLEKSRLLSDRFSAERPKGSFSTLEIQRTEQGDSAMYLCASSLGQPKKETQYFGPGTRLLVL.

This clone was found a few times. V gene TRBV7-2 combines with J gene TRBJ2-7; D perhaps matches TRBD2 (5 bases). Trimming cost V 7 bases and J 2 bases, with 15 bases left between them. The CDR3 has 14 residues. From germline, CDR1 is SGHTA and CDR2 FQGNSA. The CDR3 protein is CASKPSGRTYEQYF. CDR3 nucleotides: TGTGCCAGCAAACCATCGGGGAGAACCTACGAGCAGTACTTC.

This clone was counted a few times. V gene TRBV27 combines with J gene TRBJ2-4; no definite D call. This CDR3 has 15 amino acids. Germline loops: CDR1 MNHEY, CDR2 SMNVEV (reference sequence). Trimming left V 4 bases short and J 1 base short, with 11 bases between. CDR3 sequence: CASSSVEKAKNIQYF. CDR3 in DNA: TGTGCCAGCAGTTCAGTAGAGAAGGCCAAAAACATTCAGTACTTC.

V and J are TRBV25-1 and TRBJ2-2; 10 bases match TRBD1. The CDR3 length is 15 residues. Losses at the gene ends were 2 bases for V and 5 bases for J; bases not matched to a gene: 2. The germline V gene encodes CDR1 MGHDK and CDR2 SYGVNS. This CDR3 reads CASSERTGGTGELFF. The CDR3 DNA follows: TGTGCCAGCAGTGAACGGACAGGGGGGACCGGGGAGCTGTTTTTT.

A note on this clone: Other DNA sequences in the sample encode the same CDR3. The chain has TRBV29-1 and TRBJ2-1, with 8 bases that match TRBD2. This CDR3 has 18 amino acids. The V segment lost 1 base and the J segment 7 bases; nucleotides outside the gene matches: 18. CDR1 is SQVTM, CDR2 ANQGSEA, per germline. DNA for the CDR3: TGCAGCGTTGAAGGTCGGTTAAAGCGGGAGAGGTATGGGAATGAGCAGTTCTTC. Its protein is CSVEGRLKRERYGNEQFF.

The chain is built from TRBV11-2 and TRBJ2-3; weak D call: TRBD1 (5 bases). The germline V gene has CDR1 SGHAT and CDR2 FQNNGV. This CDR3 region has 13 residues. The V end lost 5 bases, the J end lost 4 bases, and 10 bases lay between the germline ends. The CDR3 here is CASSPQVADTQYF. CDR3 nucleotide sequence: TGTGCCAGCAGCCCACAGGTCGCAGATACGCAGTATTTT.

The CDR3 DNA reads as TGCAGCGTCGGACAGGGAAACAATGAGCAGTTCTTC. This gives the protein CSVGQGNNEQFF. The V call is TRBV29-1, the J call TRBJ2-1, with TRBD1 matching 8 bases. In germline, CDR1 is SQVTM, CDR2 ANQGSEA. This CDR3 region has 12 residues. The trim removed 6 bases at V and 5 bases at J, leaving 3 bases unmatched.

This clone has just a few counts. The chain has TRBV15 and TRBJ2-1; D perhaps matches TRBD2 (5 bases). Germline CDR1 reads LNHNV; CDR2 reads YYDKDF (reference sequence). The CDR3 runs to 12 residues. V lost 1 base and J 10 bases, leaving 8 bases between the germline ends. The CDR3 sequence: CATSRVAGEQFF. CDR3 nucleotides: TGTGCCACCAGCAGAGTTGCGGGCGAGCAGTTCTTC.

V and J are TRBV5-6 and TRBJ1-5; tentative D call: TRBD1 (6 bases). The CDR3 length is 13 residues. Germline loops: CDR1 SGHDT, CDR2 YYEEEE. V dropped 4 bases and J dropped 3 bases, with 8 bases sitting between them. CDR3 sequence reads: CASSRDNNQPQHF. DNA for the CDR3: TGTGCCAGCAGCCGGGACAACAATCAGCCCCAGCATTTT.

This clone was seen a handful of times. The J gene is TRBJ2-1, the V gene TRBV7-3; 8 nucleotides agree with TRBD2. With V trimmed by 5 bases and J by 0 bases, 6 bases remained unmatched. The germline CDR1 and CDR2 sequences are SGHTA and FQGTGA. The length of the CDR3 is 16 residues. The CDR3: CASSTLAGSSYNEQFF. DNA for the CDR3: TGTGCCAGCAGCACCTTAGCGGGAAGCTCCTACAATGAGCAGTTCTTC.

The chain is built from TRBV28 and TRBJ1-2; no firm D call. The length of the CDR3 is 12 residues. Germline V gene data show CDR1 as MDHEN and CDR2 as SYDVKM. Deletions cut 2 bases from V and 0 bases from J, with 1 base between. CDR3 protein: CASSLTNYGYTF. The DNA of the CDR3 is TGTGCCAGCAGTTTAACTAACTATGGCTACACCTTC.

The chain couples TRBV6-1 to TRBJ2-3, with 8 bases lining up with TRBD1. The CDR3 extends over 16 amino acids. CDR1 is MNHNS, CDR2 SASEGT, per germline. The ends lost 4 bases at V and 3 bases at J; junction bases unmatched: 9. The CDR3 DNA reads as TGTGCCAGCAGTGCGGACAGGGTGCCTATAACAGATACGCAGTATTTT. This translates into CASSADRVPITDTQYF.

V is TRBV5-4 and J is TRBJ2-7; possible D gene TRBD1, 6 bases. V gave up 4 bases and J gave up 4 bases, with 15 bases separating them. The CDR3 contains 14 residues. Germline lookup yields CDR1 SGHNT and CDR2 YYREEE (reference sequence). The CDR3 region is CASSQKGERYEQYF. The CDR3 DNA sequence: TGTGCCAGCAGCCAGAAGGGGGAGAGGTACGAGCAGTACTTC.

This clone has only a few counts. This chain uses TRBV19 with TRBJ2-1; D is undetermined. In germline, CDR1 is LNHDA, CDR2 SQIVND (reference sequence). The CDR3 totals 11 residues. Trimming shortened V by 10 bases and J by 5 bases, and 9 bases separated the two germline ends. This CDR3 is CATRRNNEQFF. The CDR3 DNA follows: TGTGCCACCCGGCGAAACAATGAGCAGTTCTTC.

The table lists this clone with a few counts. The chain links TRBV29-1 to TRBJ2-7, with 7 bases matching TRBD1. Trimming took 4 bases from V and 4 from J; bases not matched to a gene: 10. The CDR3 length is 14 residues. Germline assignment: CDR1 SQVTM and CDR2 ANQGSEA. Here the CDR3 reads CSVVQGTGSYEQYF. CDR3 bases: TGCAGCGTTGTACAGGGGACCGGATCGTACGAGCAGTACTTC.

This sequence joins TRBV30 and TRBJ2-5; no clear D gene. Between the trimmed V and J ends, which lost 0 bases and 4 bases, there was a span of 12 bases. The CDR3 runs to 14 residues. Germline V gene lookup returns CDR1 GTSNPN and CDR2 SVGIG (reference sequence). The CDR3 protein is CAWSVGVGRETQYF. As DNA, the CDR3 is TGTGCCTGGAGTGTCGGAGTGGGAAGAGAGACCCAGTACTTC.

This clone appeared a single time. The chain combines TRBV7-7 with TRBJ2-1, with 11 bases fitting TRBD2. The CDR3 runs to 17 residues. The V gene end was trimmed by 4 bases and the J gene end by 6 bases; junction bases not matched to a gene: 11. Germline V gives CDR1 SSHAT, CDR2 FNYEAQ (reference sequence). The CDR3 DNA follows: TGTGCCAGCAGCTCGGGGGGTCTAGCGGGAGGCATCAATGAGCAGTTCTTC. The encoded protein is CASSSGGLAGGINEQFF.

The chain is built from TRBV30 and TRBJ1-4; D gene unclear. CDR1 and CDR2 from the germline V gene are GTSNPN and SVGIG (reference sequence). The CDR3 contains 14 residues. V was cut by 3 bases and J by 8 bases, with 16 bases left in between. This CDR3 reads CAWSRRAKGEKLFF. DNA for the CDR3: TGTGCCTGGAGCAGGAGGGCTAAAGGGGAAAAACTGTTTTTT.

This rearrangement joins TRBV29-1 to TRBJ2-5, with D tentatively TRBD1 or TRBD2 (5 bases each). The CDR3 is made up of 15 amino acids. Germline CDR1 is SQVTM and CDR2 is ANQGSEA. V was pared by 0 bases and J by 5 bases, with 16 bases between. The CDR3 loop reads CSVEDGTFVGETQYF. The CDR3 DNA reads TGCAGCGTTGAAGACGGGACCTTCGTAGGGGAGACCCAGTACTTC.

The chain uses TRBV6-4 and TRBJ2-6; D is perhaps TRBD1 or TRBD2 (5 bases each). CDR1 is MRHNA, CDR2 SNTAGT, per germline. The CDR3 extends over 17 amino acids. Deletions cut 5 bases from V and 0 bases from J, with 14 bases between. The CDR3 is CASSPRGGGSGANVLTF. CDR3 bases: TGTGCCAGCAGTCCCCGAGGTGGGGGCTCTGGGGCCAACGTCCTGACTTTC.

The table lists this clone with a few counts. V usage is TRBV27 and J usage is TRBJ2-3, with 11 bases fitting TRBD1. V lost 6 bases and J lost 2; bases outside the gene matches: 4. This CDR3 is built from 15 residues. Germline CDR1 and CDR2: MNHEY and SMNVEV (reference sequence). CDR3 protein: CASRDRGLTTDTQYF. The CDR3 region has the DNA TGTGCCAGCAGGGACAGGGGGCTGACCACAGATACGCAGTATTTT.

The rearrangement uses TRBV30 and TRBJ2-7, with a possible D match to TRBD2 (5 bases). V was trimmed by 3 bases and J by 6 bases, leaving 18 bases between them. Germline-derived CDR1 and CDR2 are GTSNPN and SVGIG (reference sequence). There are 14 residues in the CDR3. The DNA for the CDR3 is TGTGCCTGGAGGAGGGCAGGCACACCTGGCGAGCAGTACTTC. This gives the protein CAWRRAGTPGEQYF.

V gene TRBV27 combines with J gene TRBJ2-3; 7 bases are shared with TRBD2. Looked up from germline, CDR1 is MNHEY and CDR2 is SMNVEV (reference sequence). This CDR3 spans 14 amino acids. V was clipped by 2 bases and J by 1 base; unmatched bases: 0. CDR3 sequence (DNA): TGTGCCAGCAGTTTAAGCGGGGGCACAGATACGCAGTATTTT. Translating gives CASSLSGGTDTQYF.

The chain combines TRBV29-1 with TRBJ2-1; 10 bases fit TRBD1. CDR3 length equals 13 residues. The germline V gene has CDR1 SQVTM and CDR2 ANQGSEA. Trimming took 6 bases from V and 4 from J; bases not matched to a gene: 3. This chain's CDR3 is CSVDRGIYNEQFF. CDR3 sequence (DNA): TGCAGCGTGGACAGGGGGATTTACAATGAGCAGTTCTTC.

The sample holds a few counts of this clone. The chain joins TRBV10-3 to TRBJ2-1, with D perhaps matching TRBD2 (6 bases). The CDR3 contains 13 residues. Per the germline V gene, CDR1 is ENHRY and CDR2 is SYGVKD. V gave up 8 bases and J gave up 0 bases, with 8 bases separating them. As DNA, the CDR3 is TGTGCCATCTGGGGAGGCTCCTACAATGAGCAGTTCTTC. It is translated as CAIWGGSYNEQFF.

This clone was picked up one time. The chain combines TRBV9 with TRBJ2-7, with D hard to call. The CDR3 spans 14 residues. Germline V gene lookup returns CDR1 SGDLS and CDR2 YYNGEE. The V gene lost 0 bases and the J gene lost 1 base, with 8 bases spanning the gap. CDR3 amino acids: CASSVGAVSYEQYF. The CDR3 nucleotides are TGTGCCAGCAGCGTAGGGGCGGTATCCTACGAGCAGTACTTC.

In nucleotides, the CDR3 is TGTGCCAGCAGCCAAGGAGGCGACTATGGCTACACCTTC. Translation gives CASSQGGDYGYTF. The genes are TRBV28 and TRBJ1-2, with D unclear. The V end was cut by 6 bases, the J end by 3 bases, with 11 bases between. The germline gives CDR1 MDHEN, CDR2 SYDVKM. This CDR3 is built from 13 residues.

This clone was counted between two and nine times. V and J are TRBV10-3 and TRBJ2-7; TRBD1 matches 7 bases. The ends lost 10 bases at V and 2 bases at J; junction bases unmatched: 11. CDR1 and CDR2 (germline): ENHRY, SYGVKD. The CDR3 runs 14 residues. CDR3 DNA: TGTGCCACCTGGGACAGCACAGCCCCCTACGAGCAGTACTTC. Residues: CATWDSTAPYEQYF.

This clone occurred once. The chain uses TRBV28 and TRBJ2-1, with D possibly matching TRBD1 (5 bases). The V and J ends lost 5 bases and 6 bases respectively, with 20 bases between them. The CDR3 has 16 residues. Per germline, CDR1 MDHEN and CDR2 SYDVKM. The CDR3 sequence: CASSAPTAVKANEQFF. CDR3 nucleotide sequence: TGTGCCAGCAGTGCCCCGACAGCCGTTAAAGCCAATGAGCAGTTCTTC.

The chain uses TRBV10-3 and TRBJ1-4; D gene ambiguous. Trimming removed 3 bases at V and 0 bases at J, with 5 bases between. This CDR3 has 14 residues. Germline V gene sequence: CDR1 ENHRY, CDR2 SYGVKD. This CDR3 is CAISDTSTNEKLFF. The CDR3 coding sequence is TGTGCCATCAGTGACACCTCAACTAATGAAAAACTGTTTTTT.